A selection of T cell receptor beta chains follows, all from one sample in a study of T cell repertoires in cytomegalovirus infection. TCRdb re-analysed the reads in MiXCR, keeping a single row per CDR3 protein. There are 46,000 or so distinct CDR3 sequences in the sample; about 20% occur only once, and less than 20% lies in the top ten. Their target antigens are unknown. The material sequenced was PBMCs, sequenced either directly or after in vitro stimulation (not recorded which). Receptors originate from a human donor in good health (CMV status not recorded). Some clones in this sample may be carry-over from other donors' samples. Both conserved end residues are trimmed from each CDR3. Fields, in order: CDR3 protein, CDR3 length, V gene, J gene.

CDR3aa: ASSPRDSRDTQY
len: 12
v_gene: TRBV7-8
j_gene: TRBJ2-3

CDR3aa: SVDPQLDDT
len: 9
v_gene: TRBV29-1
j_gene: TRBJ1-2

CDR3aa: SAASGRYDNEQF
len: 12
v_gene: TRBV20-1
j_gene: TRBJ2-1

CDR3aa: SARNRDYGYT
len: 10
v_gene: TRBV20-1
j_gene: TRBJ1-2

CDR3aa: ASSFSGAGELF
len: 11
v_gene: TRBV12-3/TRBV12-4
j_gene: TRBJ2-2

CDR3aa: ASSRPLAGGETSTDTQY
len: 17
v_gene: TRBV9
j_gene: TRBJ2-3

CDR3aa: ASTGSMHEQY
len: 10
v_gene: TRBV12-3/TRBV12-4
j_gene: TRBJ2-7

CDR3aa: ASSLSAGGREKLF
len: 13
v_gene: TRBV11-2
j_gene: TRBJ1-4

CDR3aa: ASRQRGQETQY
len: 11
v_gene: TRBV11-1
j_gene: TRBJ2-5

CDR3aa: ASRILVQGTEAF
len: 12
v_gene: TRBV28
j_gene: TRBJ1-1

CDR3aa: ASSPLAGAGDTQY
len: 13
v_gene: TRBV9
j_gene: TRBJ2-3

CDR3aa: AISGPTSESSYNEQF
len: 15
v_gene: TRBV10-3
j_gene: TRBJ2-1

CDR3aa: ASTMLGQTYGYT
len: 12
v_gene: TRBV12-3/TRBV12-4
j_gene: TRBJ1-2

CDR3aa: ASSSSGGGYNEQF
len: 13
v_gene: TRBV7-2
j_gene: TRBJ2-1

CDR3aa: ASSQSDAAF
len: 9
v_gene: TRBV4-1
j_gene: TRBJ1-1

CDR3aa: ASRQALNTEAF
len: 11
v_gene: TRBV2
j_gene: TRBJ1-1

CDR3aa: ASSPRLAGVEEQY
len: 13
v_gene: TRBV12-3/TRBV12-4
j_gene: TRBJ2-7

CDR3aa: ASIINRSYNSPLH
len: 13
v_gene: TRBV2
j_gene: TRBJ1-6